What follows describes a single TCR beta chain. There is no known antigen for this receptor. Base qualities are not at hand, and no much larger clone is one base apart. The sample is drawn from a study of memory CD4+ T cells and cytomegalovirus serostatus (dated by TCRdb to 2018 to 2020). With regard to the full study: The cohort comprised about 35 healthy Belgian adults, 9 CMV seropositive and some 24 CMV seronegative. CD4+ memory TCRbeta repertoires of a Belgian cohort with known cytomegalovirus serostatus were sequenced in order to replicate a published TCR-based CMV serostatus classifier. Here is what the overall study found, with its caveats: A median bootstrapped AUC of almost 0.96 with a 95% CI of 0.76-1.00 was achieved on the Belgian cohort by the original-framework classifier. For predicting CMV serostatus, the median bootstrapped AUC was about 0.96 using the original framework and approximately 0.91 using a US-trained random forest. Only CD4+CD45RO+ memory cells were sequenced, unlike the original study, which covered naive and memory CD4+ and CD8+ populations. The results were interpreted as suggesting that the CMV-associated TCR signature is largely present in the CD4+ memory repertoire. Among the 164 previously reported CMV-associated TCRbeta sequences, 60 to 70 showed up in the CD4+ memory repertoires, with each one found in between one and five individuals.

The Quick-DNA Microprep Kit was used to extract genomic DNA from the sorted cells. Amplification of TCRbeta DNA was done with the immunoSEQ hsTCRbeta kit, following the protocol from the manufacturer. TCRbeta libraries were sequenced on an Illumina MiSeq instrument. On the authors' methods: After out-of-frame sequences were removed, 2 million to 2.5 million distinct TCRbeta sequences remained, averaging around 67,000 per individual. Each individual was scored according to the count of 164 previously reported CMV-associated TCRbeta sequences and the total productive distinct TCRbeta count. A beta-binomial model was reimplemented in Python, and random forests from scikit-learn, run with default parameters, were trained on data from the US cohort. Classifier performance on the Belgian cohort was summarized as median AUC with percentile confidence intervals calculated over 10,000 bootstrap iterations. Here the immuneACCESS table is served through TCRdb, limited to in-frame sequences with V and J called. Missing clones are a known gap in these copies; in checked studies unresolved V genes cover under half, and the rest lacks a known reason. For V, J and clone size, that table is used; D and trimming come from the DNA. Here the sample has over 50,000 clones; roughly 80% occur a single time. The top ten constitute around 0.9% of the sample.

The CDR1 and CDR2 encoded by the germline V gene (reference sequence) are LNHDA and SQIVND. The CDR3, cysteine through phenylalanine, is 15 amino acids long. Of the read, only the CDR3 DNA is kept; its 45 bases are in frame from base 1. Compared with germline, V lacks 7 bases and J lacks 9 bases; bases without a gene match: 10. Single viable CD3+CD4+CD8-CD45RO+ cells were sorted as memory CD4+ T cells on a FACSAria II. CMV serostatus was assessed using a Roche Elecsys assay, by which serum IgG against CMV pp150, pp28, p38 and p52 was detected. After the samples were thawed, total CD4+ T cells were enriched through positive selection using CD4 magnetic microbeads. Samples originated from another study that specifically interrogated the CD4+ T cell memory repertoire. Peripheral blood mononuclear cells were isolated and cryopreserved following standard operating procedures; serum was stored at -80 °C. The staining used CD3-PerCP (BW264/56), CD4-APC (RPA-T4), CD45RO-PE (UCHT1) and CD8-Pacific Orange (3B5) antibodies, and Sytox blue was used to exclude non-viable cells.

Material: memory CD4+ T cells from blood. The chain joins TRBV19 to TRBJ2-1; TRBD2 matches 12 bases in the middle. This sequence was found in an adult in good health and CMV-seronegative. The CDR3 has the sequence CASTLRTSGAFEQFF. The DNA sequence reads TGTGCCAGTACCCTCCGGACTAGCGGGGCTTTTGAGCAGTTCTTC.